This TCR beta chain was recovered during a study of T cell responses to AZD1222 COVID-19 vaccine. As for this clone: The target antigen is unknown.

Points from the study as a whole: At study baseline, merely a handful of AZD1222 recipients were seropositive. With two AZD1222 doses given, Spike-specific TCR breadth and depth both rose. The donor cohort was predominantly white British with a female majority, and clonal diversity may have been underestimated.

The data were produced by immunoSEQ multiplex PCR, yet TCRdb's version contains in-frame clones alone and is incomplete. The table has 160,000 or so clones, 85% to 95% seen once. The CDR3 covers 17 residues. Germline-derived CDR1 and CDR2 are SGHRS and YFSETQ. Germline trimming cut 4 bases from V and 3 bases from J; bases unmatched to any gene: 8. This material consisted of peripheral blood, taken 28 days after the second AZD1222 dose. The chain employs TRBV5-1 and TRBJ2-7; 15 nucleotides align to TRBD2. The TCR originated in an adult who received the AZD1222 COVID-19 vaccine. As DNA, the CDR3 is TGCGCCAGCAGCCCGGGACTAGCGGGAGGTTTACTCTACGAGCAGTACTTC. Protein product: CASSPGLAGGLLYEQYF. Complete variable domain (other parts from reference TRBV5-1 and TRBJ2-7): KAGVTQTPRYLIKTRGQQVTLSCSPISGHRSVSWYQQTPGQGLQFLFEYFSETQRNKGNFPGRFSGRQFSNSRSEMNVSTLELGDSALYLCASSPGLAGGLLYEQYFGPGTRLTVT.